This TCR beta chain derives from a study of CD8+ T cells in alopecia areata. The wider study: Treatment of the treated patients consisted of oral tofacitinib, 5 to 10 mg twice daily.

V gave up 1 base and J gave up 0 bases, with 9 bases separating them. Germline CDR1 is SGHTA and CDR2 is FQGTGA. The CDR3 covers 15 residues. Extracted RNA was reverse transcribed into cDNA, the sequencing template. TCRdb's copy holds only in-frame clones and misses some; the assay was immunoSEQ multiplex PCR. The profile shows about 180,000 clones, 40% to 65% of them singletons. Only one count was recorded for this clone. Treatment defined: oral pan-JAK inhibitor, 5-10 mg twice daily. Those with alopecia areata gave lesional scalp punch biopsies and peripheral blood. This TCR was recovered from a human donor with alopecia areata. The sequenced sample was CD8+ T cells sorted from blood, obtained at roughly week 52, from a patient treated with tofacitinib. The V and J genes are TRBV7-3 and TRBJ1-1; D is undetermined. Here the CDR3 reads CASSLNAGVNTEAFF. The CDR3 DNA sequence: TGTGCCAGCAGCTTAAATGCGGGAGTGAACACTGAAGCTTTCTTT.